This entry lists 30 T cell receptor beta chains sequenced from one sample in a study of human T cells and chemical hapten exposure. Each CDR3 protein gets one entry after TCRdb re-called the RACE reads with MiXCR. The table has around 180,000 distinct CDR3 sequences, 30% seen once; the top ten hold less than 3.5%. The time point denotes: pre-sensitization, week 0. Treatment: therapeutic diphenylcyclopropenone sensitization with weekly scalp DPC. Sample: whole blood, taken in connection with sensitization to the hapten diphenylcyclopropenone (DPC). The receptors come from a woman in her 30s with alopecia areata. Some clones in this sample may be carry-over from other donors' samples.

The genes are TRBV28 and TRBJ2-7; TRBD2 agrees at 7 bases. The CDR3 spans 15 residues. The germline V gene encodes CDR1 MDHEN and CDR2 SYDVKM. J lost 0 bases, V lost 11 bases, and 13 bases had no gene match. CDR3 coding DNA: TGTGCCCCCTACGAACGGGAGGCCCTCTCCTACGAGCAGTACTTC. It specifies CAPYEREALSYEQYF.

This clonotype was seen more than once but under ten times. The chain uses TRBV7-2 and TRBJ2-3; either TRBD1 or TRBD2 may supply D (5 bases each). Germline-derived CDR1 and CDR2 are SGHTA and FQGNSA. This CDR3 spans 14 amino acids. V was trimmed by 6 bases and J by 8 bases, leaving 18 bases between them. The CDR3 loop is CASRLPGPSFTQYF. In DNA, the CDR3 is TGTGCCAGCAGATTACCGGGACCCAGCTTTACGCAGTATTTT.

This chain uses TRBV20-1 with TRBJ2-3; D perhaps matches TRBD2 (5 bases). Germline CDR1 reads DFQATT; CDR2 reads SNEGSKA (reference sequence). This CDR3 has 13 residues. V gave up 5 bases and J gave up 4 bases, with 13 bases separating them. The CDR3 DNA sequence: TGCAGTGCTCTCAGTGAGGGAGCAGATACGCAGTATTTT. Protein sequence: CSALSEGADTQYF.

The CDR3 nucleotides read TGTGCCAGCAGCCCCCCGGGGTCGCTGTCTGGAAACACCATATATTTT. Its translation: CASSPPGSLSGNTIYF. The chain combines TRBV7-2 with TRBJ1-3; D is ambiguous. Trimming shortened V by 5 bases and J by 1 base, and 15 bases separated the two germline ends. Per the germline V gene, CDR1 is SGHTA and CDR2 is FQGNSA. The CDR3 runs 16 residues.

DNA for the CDR3: TGTGCCAGCAGCCAAGATACGCCTCTCGATGAGCAGTTCTTC. Translating gives CASSQDTPLDEQFF. The chain joins TRBV4-2 to TRBJ2-1; D is ambiguous. Germline V CDR1 and CDR2: LGHNA, YNFKEQ. The CDR3 runs 14 residues. Trimming took off 0 bases at V and 8 bases at J, with 11 bases between the two ends.

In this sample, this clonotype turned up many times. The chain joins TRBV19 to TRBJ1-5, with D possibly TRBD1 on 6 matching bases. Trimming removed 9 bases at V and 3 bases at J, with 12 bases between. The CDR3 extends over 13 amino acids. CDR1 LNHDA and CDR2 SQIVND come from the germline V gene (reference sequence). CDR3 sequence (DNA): TGTGCCAGCAGGGACACGGACAATCAGCCCCAGCATTTT. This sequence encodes CASRDTDNQPQHF.

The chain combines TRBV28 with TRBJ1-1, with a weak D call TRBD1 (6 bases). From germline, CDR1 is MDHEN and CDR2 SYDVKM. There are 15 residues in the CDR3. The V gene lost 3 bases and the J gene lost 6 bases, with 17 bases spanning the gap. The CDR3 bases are TGTGCCAGCAGTTTTAGGGGGGGCTACGGCTCTGAAGCTTTCTTT. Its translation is CASSFRGGYGSEAFF.

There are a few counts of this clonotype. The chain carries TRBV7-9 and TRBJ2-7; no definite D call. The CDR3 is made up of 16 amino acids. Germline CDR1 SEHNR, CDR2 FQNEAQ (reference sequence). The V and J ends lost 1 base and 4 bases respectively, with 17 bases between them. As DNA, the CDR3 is TGTGCCAGCAGCTTAGGTCCTCAGGCGGCAAAATACGAGCAGTACTTC. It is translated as CASSLGPQAAKYEQYF.

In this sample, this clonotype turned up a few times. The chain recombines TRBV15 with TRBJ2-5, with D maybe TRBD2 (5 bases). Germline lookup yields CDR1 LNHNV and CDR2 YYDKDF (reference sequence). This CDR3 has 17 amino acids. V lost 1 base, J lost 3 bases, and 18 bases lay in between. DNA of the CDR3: TGTGCCACCAGCAGAGGGACTTCGGACGGCTATAAAGAGACCCAGTACTTC. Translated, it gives CATSRGTSDGYKETQYF.

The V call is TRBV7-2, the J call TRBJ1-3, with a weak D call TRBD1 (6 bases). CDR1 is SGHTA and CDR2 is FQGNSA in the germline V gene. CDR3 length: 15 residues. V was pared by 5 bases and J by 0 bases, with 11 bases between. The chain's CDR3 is CASSQGHYSGNTIYF. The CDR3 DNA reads TGTGCCAGCAGCCAGGGACATTACTCTGGAAACACCATATATTTT.

The CDR3 sequence is CASSPPGGWAEAFF. Written as DNA, the CDR3 is TGTGCCAGCAGTCCCCCTGGGGGCTGGGCTGAAGCTTTCTTT. This sequence joins TRBV28 and TRBJ1-1; D possibly corresponds to TRBD1 (6 bases). The CDR3 has 14 amino acids. The germline V and J ends were trimmed by 5 bases and 6 bases, with 16 bases remaining between them. Looked up from germline, CDR1 is MDHEN and CDR2 is SYDVKM.

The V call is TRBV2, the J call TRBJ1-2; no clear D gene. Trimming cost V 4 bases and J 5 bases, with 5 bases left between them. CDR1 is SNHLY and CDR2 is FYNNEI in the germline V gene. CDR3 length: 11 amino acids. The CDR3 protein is CASSAQYGYTF. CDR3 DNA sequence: TGTGCCAGCAGTGCACAGTATGGCTACACCTTC.

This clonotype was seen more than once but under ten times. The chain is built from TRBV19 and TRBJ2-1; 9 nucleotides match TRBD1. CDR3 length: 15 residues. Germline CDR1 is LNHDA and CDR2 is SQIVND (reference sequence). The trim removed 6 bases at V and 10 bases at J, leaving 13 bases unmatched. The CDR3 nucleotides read TGTGCCAGTAGAAGAGAGGGGACAGGGTGGAGCGAGCAGTTCTTC. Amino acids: CASRREGTGWSEQFF.

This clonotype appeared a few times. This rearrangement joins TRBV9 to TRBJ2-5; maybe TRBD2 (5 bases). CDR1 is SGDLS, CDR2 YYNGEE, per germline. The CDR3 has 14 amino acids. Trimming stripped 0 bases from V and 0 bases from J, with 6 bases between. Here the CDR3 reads CASSVVGDQETQYF. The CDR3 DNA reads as TGTGCCAGCAGCGTAGTGGGAGACCAAGAGACCCAGTACTTC.

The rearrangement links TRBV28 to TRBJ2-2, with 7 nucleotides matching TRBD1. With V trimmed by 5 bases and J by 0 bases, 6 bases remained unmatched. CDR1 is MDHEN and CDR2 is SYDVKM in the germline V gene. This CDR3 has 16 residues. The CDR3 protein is CASSPGTASNTGELFF. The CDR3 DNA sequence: TGTGCCAGCAGTCCCGGGACAGCCTCGAACACCGGGGAGCTGTTTTTT.

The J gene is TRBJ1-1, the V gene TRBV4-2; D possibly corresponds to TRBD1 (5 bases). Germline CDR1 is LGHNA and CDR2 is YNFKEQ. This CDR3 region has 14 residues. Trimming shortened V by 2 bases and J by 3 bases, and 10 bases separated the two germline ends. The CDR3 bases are TGTGCCAGCAGCCAAATGGGCAGGGACACTGAAGCTTTCTTT. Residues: CASSQMGRDTEAFF.

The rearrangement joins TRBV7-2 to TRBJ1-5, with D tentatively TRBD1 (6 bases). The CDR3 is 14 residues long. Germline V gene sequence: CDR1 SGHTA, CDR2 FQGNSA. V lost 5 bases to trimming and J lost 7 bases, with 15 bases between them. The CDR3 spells CASSHAGADQPQHF. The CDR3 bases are TGTGCCAGCAGCCACGCAGGGGCCGACCAGCCCCAGCATTTT.

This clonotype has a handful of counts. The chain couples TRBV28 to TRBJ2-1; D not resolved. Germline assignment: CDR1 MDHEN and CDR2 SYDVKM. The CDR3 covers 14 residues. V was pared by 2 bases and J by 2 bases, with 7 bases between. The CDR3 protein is CASSLKQTYNEQFF. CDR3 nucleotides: TGTGCCAGCAGTTTAAAACAAACCTACAATGAGCAGTTCTTC.

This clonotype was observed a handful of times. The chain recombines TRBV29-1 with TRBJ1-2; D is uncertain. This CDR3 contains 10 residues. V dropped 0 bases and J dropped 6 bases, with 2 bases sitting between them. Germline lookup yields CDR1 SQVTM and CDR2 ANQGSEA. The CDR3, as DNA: TGCAGCGTTGAAGAGGATGGCTACACCTTC. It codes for CSVEEDGYTF.

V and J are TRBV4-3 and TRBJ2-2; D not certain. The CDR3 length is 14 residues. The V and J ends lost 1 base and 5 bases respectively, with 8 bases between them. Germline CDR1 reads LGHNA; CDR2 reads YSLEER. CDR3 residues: CASSQGMSTGELFF. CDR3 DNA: TGCGCCAGCAGCCAAGGCATGTCGACCGGGGAGCTGTTTTTT.

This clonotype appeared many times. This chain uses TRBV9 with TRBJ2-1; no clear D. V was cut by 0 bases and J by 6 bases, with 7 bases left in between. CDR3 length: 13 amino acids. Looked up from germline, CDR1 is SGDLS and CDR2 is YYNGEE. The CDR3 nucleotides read TGTGCCAGCAGCGTAGGGGCTAGCAATGAGCAGTTCTTC. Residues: CASSVGASNEQFF.

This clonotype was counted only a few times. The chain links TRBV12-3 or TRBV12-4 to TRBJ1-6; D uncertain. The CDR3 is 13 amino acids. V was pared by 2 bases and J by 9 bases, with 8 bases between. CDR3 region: CASSLRRGSPLHF. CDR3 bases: TGTGCCAGCAGTTTAAGACGGGGTTCACCCCTCCACTTT.

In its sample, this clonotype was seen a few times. The DNA of the CDR3 is TGCGCCAGCAGCTTGGGGAATAATGAAAAACTGTTTTTT. Translation gives CASSLGNNEKLFF. V and J are TRBV5-1 and TRBJ1-4; D uncertain. In germline, CDR1 is SGHRS, CDR2 YFSETQ. This CDR3 contains 13 residues. The V end was cut by 0 bases, the J end by 4 bases, with 4 bases between.

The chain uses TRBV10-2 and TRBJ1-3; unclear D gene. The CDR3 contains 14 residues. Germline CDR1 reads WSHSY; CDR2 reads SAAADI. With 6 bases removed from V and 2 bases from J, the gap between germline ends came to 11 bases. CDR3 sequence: CASSKGGTGNTIYF. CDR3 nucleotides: TGCGCCAGCAGCAAGGGAGGGACTGGAAACACCATATATTTT.

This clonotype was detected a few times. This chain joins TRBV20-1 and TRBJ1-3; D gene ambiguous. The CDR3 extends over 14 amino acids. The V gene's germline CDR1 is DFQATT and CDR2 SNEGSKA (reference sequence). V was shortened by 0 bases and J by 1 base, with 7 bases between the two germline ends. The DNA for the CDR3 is TGCAGTGCTAGAGAGGTTCGTTCTGGAAACACCATATATTTT. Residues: CSAREVRSGNTIYF.

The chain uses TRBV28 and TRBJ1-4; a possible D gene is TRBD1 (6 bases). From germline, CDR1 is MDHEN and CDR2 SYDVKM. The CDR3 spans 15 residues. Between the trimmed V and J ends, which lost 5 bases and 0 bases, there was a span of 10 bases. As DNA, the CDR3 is TGTGCCAGCAGTACAGGGTTATCAACTAATGAAAAACTGTTTTTT. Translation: CASSTGLSTNEKLFF.

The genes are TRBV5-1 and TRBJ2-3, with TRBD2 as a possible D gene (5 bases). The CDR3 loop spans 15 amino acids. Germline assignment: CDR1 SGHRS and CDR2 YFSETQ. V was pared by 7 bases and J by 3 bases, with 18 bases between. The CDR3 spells CASAPQWSGTDTQYF. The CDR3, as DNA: TGCGCCAGCGCCCCCCAGTGGTCGGGGACAGATACGCAGTATTTT.

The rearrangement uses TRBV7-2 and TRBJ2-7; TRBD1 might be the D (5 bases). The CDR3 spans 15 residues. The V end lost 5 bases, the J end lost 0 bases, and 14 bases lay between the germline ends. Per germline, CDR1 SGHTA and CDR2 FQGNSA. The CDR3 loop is CASSPISDSSYEQYF. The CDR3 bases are TGTGCCAGCAGCCCGATATCTGACAGCTCCTACGAGCAGTACTTC.

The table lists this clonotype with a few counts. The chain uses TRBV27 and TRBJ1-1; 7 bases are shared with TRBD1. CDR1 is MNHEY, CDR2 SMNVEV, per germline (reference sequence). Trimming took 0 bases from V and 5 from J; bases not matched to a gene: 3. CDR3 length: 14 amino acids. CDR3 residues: CASSLSTGLTEAFF. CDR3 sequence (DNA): TGTGCCAGCAGTTTATCGACAGGGCTTACTGAAGCTTTCTTT.

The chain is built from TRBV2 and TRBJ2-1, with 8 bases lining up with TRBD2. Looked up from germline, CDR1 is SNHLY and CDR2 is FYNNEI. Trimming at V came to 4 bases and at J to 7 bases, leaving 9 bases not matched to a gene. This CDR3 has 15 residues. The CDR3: CASSGGASGYNEQFF. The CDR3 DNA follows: TGTGCCAGCAGTGGTGGGGCTAGCGGGTATAATGAGCAGTTCTTC.